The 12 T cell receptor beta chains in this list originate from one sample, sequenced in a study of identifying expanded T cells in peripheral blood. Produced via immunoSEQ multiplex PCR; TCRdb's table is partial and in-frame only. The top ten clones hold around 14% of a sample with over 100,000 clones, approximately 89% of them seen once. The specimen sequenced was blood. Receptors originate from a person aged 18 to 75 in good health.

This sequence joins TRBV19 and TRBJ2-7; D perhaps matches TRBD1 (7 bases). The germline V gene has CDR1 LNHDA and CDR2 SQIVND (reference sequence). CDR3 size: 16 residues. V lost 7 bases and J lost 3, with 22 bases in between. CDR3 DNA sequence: TGTGCCAGTAACTCGTTGGATGCAGGGGGGATCTACGAGCAGTACTTC. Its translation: CASNSLDAGGIYEQYF.

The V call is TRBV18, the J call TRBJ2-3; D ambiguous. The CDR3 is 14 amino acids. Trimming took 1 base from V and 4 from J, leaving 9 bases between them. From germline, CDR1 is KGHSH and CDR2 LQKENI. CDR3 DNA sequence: TGTGCCAGCTCACCACGCCCTTCGGCAGATACGCAGTATTTT. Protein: CASSPRPSADTQYF.

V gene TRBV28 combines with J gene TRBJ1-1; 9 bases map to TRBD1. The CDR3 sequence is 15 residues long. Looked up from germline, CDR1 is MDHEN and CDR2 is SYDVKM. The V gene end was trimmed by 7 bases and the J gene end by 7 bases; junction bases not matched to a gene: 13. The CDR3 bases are TGTGCCAGCACCTACACCGGGACAGGGCGAAATGAAGCTTTCTTT. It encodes CASTYTGTGRNEAFF.

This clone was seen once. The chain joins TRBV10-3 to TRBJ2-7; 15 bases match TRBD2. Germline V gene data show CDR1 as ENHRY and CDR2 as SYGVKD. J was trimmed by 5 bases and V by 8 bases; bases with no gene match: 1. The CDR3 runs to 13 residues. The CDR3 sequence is CAIGTSGRNEQYF. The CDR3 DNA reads TGTGCCATCGGGACTAGCGGGAGGAACGAGCAGTACTTC.

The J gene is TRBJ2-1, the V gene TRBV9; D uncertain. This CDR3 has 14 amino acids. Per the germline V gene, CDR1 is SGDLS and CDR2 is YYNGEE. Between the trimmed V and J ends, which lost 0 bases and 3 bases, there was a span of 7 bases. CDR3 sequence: CASSVGYGYNEQFF. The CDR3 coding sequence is TGTGCCAGCAGCGTAGGATACGGCTACAATGAGCAGTTCTTC.

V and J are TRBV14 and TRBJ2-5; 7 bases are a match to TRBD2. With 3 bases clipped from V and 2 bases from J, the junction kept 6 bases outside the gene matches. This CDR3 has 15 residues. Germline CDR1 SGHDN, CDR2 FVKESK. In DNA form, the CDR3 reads TGTGCCAGCAGCCAGTTACTAGCGAGGCAAGAGACCCAGTACTTC. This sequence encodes CASSQLLARQETQYF.

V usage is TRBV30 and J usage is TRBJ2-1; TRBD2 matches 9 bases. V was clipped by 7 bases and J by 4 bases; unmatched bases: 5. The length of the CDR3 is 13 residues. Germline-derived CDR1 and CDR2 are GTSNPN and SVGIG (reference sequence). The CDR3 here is CASLSGGYNEQFF. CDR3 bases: TGTGCCTCACTCAGCGGGGGGTACAATGAGCAGTTCTTC.

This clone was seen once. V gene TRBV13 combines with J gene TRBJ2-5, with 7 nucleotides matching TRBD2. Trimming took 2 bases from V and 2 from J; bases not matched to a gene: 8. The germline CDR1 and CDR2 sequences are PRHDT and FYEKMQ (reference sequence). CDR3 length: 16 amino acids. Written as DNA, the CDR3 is TGTGCCAGCAGCTTATCGGGCAGGGAGGGACAAGAGACCCAGTACTTC. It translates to CASSLSGREGQETQYF. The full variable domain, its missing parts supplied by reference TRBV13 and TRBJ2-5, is AAGVIQSPRHLIKEKRETATLKCYPIPRHDTVYWYQQGPGQDPQFLISFYEKMQSDKGSIPDRFSAQQFSDYHSELNMSSLELGDSALYFCASSLSGREGQETQYFGPGTRLLVL.

The CDR3 bases are TGCGCCAGCAGCCAACGACCGGAGGGGATTAATGAAAAACTGTTTTTT. Its protein product is CASSQRPEGINEKLFF. The rearrangement links TRBV4-3 to TRBJ1-4; weak D call: TRBD1 (5 bases). This CDR3 spans 16 amino acids. V lost 2 bases to trimming and J lost 4 bases, with 14 bases between them. Looked up from germline, CDR1 is LGHNA and CDR2 is YSLEER.

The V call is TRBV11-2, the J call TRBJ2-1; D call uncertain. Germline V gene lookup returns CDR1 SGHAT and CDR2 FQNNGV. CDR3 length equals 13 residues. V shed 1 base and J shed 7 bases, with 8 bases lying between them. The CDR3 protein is CASSLGALNEQFF. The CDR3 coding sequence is TGTGCCAGCAGCTTAGGGGCCTTAAATGAGCAGTTCTTC.

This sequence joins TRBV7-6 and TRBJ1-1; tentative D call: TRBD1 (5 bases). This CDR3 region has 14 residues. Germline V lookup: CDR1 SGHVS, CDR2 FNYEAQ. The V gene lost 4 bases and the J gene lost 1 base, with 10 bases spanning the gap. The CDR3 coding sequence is TGTGCCAGCAGCTGGGACCTCCGGAACACTGAAGCTTTCTTT. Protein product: CASSWDLRNTEAFF.

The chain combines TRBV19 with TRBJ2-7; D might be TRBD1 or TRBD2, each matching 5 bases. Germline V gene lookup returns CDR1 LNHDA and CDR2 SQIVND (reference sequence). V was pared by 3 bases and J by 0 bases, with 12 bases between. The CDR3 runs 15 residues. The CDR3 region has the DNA TGTGCCAGTAGTATCCATGGGGGAAGCTCCTACGAGCAGTACTTC. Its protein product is CASSIHGGSSYEQYF.